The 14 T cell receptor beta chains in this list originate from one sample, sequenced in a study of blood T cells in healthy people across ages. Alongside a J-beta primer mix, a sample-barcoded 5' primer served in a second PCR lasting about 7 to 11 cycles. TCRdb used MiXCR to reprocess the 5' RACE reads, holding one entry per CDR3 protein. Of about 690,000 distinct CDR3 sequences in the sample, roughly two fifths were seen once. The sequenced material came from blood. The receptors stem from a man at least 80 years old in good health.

Here the CDR3 reads CATSFGQGGSARGTQYF. The DNA of the CDR3 is TGTGCCACCAGCTTCGGACAGGGAGGGTCTGCACGTGGGACGCAGTATTTT. This sequence joins TRBV15 and TRBJ1-1, with D tentatively TRBD1 (8 bases). The tail of the sequence fits TRBJ2-3 better, so the J call may be wrong. The CDR3 has 17 amino acids. CDR1 is LNHNV and CDR2 is YYDKDF in the germline V gene (reference sequence).

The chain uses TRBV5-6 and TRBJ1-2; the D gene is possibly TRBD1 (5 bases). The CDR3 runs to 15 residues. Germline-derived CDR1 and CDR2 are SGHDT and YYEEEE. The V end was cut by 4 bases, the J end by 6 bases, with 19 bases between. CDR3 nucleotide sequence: TGTGCCAGCAGCCCGTCGGGCCAGGGAAGGGATGGCTACACCTTC. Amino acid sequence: CASSPSGQGRDGYTF.

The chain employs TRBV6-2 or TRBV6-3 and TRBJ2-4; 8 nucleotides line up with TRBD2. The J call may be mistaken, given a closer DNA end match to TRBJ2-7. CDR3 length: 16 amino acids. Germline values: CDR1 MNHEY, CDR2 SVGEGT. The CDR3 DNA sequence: TGTGCCAGCAGAAGCCTCCTAGCGGGTGGAACCTACGAGCAGTACTTC. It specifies CASRSLLAGGTYEQYF.

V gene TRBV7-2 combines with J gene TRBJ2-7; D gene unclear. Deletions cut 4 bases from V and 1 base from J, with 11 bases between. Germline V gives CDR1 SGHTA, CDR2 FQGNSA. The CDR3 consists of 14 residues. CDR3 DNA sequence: TGTGCCAGCAGCTCGTGGGCAGCTTCCTACGAGCAGTACTTC. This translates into CASSSWAASYEQYF.

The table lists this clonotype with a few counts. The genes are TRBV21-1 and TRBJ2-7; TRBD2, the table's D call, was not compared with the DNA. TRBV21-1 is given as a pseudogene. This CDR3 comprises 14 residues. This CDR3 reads CASSNDGPTYEQYF. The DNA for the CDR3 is TGTGCCAGCAGCAATGACGGGCCTACCTACGAGCAGTACTTC.

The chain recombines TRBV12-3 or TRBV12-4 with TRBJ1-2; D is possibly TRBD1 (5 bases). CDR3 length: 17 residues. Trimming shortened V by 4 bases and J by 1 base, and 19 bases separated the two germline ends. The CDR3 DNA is TGTGCCAGCAGTTCCCACATTAGCAGGGAGAGTAACTATGGCTACACCTTC. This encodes CASSSHISRESNYGYTF.

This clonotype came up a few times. CDR3 sequence (DNA): TGTGCCAGCTCACCGCGCACAGCCGAAAAACTGTTTTTT. It codes for CASSPRTAEKLFF. The chain employs TRBV18 and TRBJ1-4, with D uncertain. Per germline, CDR1 KGHSH and CDR2 LQKENI. The CDR3 has 13 residues. The germline V and J ends were trimmed by 3 bases and 8 bases, with 10 bases remaining between them.

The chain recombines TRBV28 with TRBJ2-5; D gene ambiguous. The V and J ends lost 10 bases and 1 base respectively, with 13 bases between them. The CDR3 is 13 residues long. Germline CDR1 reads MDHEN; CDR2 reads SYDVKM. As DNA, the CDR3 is TGTGCCACTTCGAAGGCTCTCCAAGAGACCCAGTACTTC. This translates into CATSKALQETQYF.

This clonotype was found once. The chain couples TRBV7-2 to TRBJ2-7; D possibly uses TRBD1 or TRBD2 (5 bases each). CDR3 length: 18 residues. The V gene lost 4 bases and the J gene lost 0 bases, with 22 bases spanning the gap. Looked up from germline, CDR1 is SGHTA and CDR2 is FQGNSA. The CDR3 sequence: CASSYLQGTPRGSYEQYF. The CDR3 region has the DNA TGTGCCAGCAGCTACCTACAAGGGACCCCTAGGGGCTCCTACGAGCAGTACTTC.

The CDR3 here is CASSQVTVAGNYGYTF. CDR3 nucleotide sequence: TGTGCCAGCAGCCAAGTGACTGTGGCGGGAAACTATGGCTACACCTTC. The rearrangement links TRBV14 to TRBJ1-2; D call uncertain. The CDR3 extends over 16 amino acids. V was trimmed by 1 base and J by 2 bases, leaving 14 bases between them. CDR1 and CDR2 from the germline V gene are SGHDN and FVKESK. Based on the CDR3 plus reference TRBV14 and TRBJ1-2, the full variable domain is EAGVTQFPSHSVIEKGQTVTLRCDPISGHDNLYWYRRVMGKEIKFLLHFVKESKQDESGMPNNRFLAERTGGTYSTLKVQPAELEDSGVYFCASSQVTVAGNYGYTFGSGTRLTVV.

The CDR3 here is CASSPRTSGSGGEQYF. In nucleotides, the CDR3 is TGTGCCAGCAGCCCCAGGACTAGCGGGAGCGGTGGCGAGCAGTACTTC. The chain uses TRBV6-2 or TRBV6-3 and TRBJ2-7; 13 bases map to TRBD2. CDR1 is MNHEY, CDR2 SVGEGT, per germline. Germline trimming cut 6 bases from V and 6 bases from J; bases unmatched to any gene: 11. The CDR3 loop spans 16 amino acids.

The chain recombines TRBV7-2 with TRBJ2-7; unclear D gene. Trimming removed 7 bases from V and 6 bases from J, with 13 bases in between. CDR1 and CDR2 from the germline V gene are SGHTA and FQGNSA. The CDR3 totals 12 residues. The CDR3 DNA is TGTGCCAGCACTCCAACTTCGGCCGAGCAGTACTTC. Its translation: CASTPTSAEQYF. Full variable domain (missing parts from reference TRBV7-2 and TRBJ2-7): GAGVSQSPSNKVTEKGKDVELRCDPISGHTALYWYRQSLGQGLEFLIYFQGNSAPDKSGLPSDRFSAERTGGSVSTLTIQRTQQEDSAVYLCASTPTSAEQYFGPGTRLTVT.

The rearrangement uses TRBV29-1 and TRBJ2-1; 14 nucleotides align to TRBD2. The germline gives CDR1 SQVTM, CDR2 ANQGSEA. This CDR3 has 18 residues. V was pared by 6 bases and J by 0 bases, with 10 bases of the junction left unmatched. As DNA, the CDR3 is TGCAGCGTGGGGGGACTAGCGGGAGAGAGGAGCTCCTACAATGAGCAGTTCTTC. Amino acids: CSVGGLAGERSSYNEQFF.

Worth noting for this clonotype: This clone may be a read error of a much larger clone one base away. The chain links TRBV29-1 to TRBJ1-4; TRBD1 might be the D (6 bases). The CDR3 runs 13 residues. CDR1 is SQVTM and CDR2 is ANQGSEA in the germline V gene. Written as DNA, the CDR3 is TGCAGCGTTAGGGGGACTAATAATAAAAAACTGTTTTTT. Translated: CSVRGTNNKKLFF.